Each of the 14 T cell receptor beta chains below was sequenced from the same sample in a study of human T cells and chemical hapten exposure. TCRdb reprocessed the RACE reads with MiXCR, giving one entry per CDR3 protein. The table has roughly 360,000 distinct CDR3 sequences, approximately 5% seen once. Documented time point: patch test 1, 2 weeks after DPC sensitization. Specified treatment: therapeutic diphenylcyclopropenone sensitization with weekly scalp DPC. The starting material was whole blood, obtained in connection with sensitization to the hapten diphenylcyclopropenone (DPC). Source of these receptors: a woman between 50 and 59 years old with alopecia areata. Some clones in this sample may be carry-over from other donors' samples.

This clonotype was observed at least ten times. This chain links TRBV7-9 with TRBJ2-1, with TRBD2 as a possible D gene (6 bases). The CDR3 spans 15 residues. CDR1 SEHNR and CDR2 FQNEAQ come from the germline V gene (reference sequence). Trimming pared 3 bases from V and 4 bases from J, leaving 13 bases between. The DNA of the CDR3 is TGTGCCAGCAGCTTTGCGGCGGGACTTTACAATGAGCAGTTCTTC. It is translated as CASSFAAGLYNEQFF.

In its sample, this clonotype was seen many times. J is TRBJ2-7 and V is TRBV6-5; D might be TRBD2 (6 bases). Trimming removed 0 bases from V and 4 bases from J, with 13 bases in between. The CDR3 consists of 15 residues. CDR1 and CDR2 (germline): MNHEY, SVGAGI. In DNA, the CDR3 is TGTGCCAGCAGTTACTCGCCGCGGGGCACTTACGAGCAGTACTTC. Translating gives CASSYSPRGTYEQYF.

Points on this clonotype: A much larger clone lies a single base off, so this may be a read error. The CDR3 does not close with the conserved phenylalanine or tryptophan, likely indicating a read error. This chain uses TRBV29-1 with TRBJ2-1; 7 nucleotides match TRBD1. CDR1 and CDR2 (germline): SQVTM, ANQGSEA. The CDR3 covers 14 residues. V was pared by 5 bases and J by 0 bases, with 4 bases of the junction left unmatched. Here the CDR3 reads CSVRRDSSYNEQFI. The DNA of the CDR3 is TGCAGCGTTAGAAGGGACAGCTCCTACAATGAGCAGTTCATC.

This clonotype was found many times. The gene calls are TRBV5-1 and TRBJ2-1, with D perhaps matching TRBD2 (6 bases). This CDR3 is built from 13 residues. CDR1 and CDR2 (germline): SGHRS, YFSETQ. V was shortened by 7 bases and J by 8 bases, with 16 bases between the two germline ends. The CDR3 region has the DNA TGCGCCAGCGGAAAGAGTGGGGGGTATGAGCAGTTCTTC. Translated, it gives CASGKSGGYEQFF. Full variable domain (outside the CDR3, taken from reference TRBV5-1 and TRBJ2-1): KAGVTQTPRYLIKTRGQQVTLSCSPISGHRSVSWYQQTPGQGLQFLFEYFSETQRNKGNFPGRFSGRQFSNSRSEMNVSTLELGDSALYLCASGKSGGYEQFFGPGTRLTVL.

The table lists this clonotype with many counts. CDR3 in DNA: TGCAGCGATGGGTCGGGCAGGGTTAAGCAGTACTTC. Its protein product is CSDGSGRVKQYF. This chain joins TRBV29-1 and TRBJ2-7; TRBD1 is a possible D gene (5 bases). CDR1 and CDR2 from the germline V gene are SQVTM and ANQGSEA. V was shortened by 7 bases and J by 8 bases, with 18 bases between the two germline ends. The CDR3 consists of 12 residues.

At least ten counts were recorded for this clonotype. The genes are TRBV9 and TRBJ1-2, with a weak D call TRBD1 (6 bases). The CDR3 sequence is 14 residues long. The V end was cut by 3 bases, the J end by 6 bases, with 15 bases between. Germline V lookup: CDR1 SGDLS, CDR2 YYNGEE. The CDR3 bases are TGTGCCAGCAGCGCCCTACAGGGAATAGATGGCTACACCTTC. This sequence encodes CASSALQGIDGYTF.

V gene TRBV4-1 combines with J gene TRBJ1-4; D is unclear. The CDR3 is 12 residues long. The germline V gene has CDR1 MGHRA and CDR2 YSYEKL. The V end lost 0 bases, the J end lost 6 bases, and 2 bases lay between the germline ends. In DNA form, the CDR3 reads TGCGCCAGCAGCCAAGACGATGAAAAACTGTTTTTT. It encodes CASSQDDEKLFF.

This clonotype was detected ten times or more. V usage is TRBV6-1 and J usage is TRBJ2-1; weak D call: TRBD2 (5 bases). This CDR3 region has 16 residues. From germline, CDR1 is MNHNS and CDR2 SASEGT. V was pared by 2 bases and J by 0 bases, with 11 bases between. The CDR3 coding sequence is TGTGCCAGCAGTGAATCGCGGAGGAGCTCCTACAATGAGCAGTTCTTC. Residues: CASSESRRSSYNEQFF.

This clonotype was picked up many times. The chain is built from TRBV7-6 and TRBJ2-5, with 10 bases that match TRBD2. Germline-derived CDR1 and CDR2 are SGHVS and FNYEAQ. J lost 1 base, V lost 5 bases, and 7 bases had no gene match. The CDR3 has 16 residues. CDR3 residues: CASSDWSGGAQETQYF. In DNA form, the CDR3 reads TGTGCCAGCAGCGATTGGAGCGGGGGGGCCCAAGAGACCCAGTACTTC.

This clonotype has at least ten counts. J is TRBJ1-4 and V is TRBV7-8; 7 bases map to TRBD1. With V trimmed by 6 bases and J by 8 bases, 6 bases remained unmatched. This CDR3 has 13 residues. Germline V gives CDR1 SGHVS, CDR2 FQNEAQ. CDR3 nucleotide sequence: TGTGCCAGCAGTGAGGGGGCGGGAGAAAAACTGTTTTTT. Protein product: CASSEGAGEKLFF.

This clonotype was seen only a few times. The CDR3 protein is CASYHGGGDYGYTF. CDR3 DNA sequence: TGTGCCAGCTACCACGGAGGGGGAGACTATGGCTACACCTTC. The V and J genes are TRBV12-3 or TRBV12-4 and TRBJ1-2; weak D call: TRBD1 (6 bases). V dropped 8 bases and J dropped 3 bases, with 16 bases sitting between them. The CDR3 is 14 residues long.

This chain links TRBV6-5 with TRBJ1-1; D perhaps matches TRBD1 (5 bases). V was cut by 7 bases and J by 4 bases, with 16 bases left in between. The length of the CDR3 is 14 residues. CDR1 is MNHEY and CDR2 is SVGAGI in the germline V gene. CDR3 region: CASTPAGGGTEAFF. The CDR3 DNA reads TGTGCCAGCACCCCCGCGGGGGGAGGCACTGAAGCTTTCTTT.

This clonotype was found many times. The chain links TRBV27 to TRBJ2-3; D could derive from TRBD1 or TRBD2 (7 bases each). V was pared by 5 bases and J by 3 bases, with 15 bases between. This CDR3 is built from 15 residues. Germline loops: CDR1 MNHEY, CDR2 SMNVEV (reference sequence). The CDR3 is CASSMGGGLTDTQYF. CDR3 DNA sequence: TGTGCCAGCAGTATGGGAGGGGGCTTGACAGATACGCAGTATTTT.

This clonotype was recorded at least ten times. CDR3 residues: CASSQDREGNADTQYF. The DNA of the CDR3 is TGTGCCAGCAGCCAAGATCGTGAAGGGAACGCAGATACGCAGTATTTT. V usage is TRBV14 and J usage is TRBJ2-3; D unresolved. The germline V gene has CDR1 SGHDN and CDR2 FVKESK. Trimming pared 0 bases from V and 4 bases from J, leaving 14 bases between. The CDR3 length is 16 residues.